Listed below are T cell receptor beta chains from one sample, sequenced in a study of blood T cell repertoires in COVID-19. The protocol was immunoSEQ multiplex PCR, while the TCRdb copy is restricted to in-frame clones and leaves out a portion. The sample yields 300,000 to 400,000 clones, 90% seen once. The sequenced sample consisted of PBMCs or T cells enriched from blood (not recorded which). The receptors originated from a man aged 55 to 69 who had recovered from COVID-19. Each CDR3 is given with its conserved first and last residue. The order of the fields is V gene, CDR3 protein.

V gene: TRBV6-1
CDR3 protein: CASSESRGRVGYTF

V gene: TRBV4-2
CDR3 protein: CASSQGQLGTLGEKLFF

V gene: TRBV5-1
CDR3 protein: CASSFLSRGSYEQYF

V gene: TRBV6-5
CDR3 protein: CASSPIEALYNEQFF

V gene: TRBV4-1
CDR3 protein: CASSLKLQGAGMLANVLTF

V gene: TRBV12-2
CDR3 protein: CASRYAGVIDPGEQYF

V gene: TRBV10-2
CDR3 protein: CASSGTGWNEQYF

V gene: TRBV23-1
CDR3 protein: CASSQVEGLAKNIQYF

V gene: TRBV19
CDR3 protein: CASSPNRGRDSPLHF

V gene: TRBV2
CDR3 protein: CASRKGGGVGNQPQHF

V gene: TRBV5-1
CDR3 protein: CASSLRQRDVGTQYF

V gene: TRBV9
CDR3 protein: CASSPRDRELYGYTF

V gene: TRBV5-4
CDR3 protein: CASSLRTGRTDTQYF

V gene: TRBV6-6
CDR3 protein: CASSSAGWYEQYF

V gene: TRBV4-3
CDR3 protein: CASSQDLNSPLHF

V gene: TRBV7-6
CDR3 protein: CASAAGGALFYEQYF

V gene: TRBV11-3
CDR3 protein: CASSLAPGGSYNEQFF

V gene: TRBV10-2
CDR3 protein: CASSESRAYTEAFF

V gene: TRBV4-2
CDR3 protein: CASSQGLRDSNQPQHF

V gene: TRBV4-1
CDR3 protein: CASSTSPHERGYSYEQYF

V gene: TRBV19
CDR3 protein: CASSTLGTGNSPLHF

V gene: TRBV27
CDR3 protein: CASHDRGYNSPLHF

V gene: TRBV19
CDR3 protein: CASSSQRSGANVLTF

V gene: TRBV5-1
CDR3 protein: CASSLTIAGVGVETQYF

V gene: TRBV2
CDR3 protein: CASSYGTGGSSRYGYTF

V gene: TRBV27
CDR3 protein: CASSLTGQGNIQYF

V gene: TRBV4-1
CDR3 protein: CASSHQAGGPNEQFF